This T cell receptor beta chain is from a study of T-cell memory formation after mild COVID-19. Across the study: TCR clusters were largely donor specific.

One entry per CDR3 protein results from TCRdb running MiXCR on the 5' RACE reads. Of around 200,000 distinct CDR3 sequences listed, about a sixth are singletons. This clonotype came up a few times. Its antigen is not identified. One end of the junction fails to match germline, which may point to a read error. Study conclusions and caveats: Mostly located in CM and EM were contracting CD4+ clones, with contracting CD8+ clones located in EMRA.

The receptor was isolated from an adult woman who had mild COVID-19 (a few samples of this study predate the infection). Cell type and time point are not known. Source material: PBMCs or a T cell subset sorted from them (not recorded which).

Written as DNA, the CDR3 is TGTGCCAGAAGCCGCGACAGGGGAAGAGGCTACACCTTC. Its translation is CARSRDRGRGYTF. The chain employs TRBV3-1 and TRBJ1-2; the match to TRBD1 covers 8 bases. The CDR3 spans 13 residues. Germline CDR1 and CDR2: LGHDT and YNNKEL (reference sequence).